A single sample is the source of the 16 T cell receptor beta chains below, sequenced in a study of response to subunit inactivated influenza vaccine. TCRdb reprocessed the RT-PCR reads via MiXCR and lists one record per CDR3 protein. Of under 950,000 distinct CDR3 sequences listed, less than 25% are singletons. The source was PBMCs from blood, collected 4 to 6 days after vaccination. Receptor source: a man aged 50 to 60 who received an inactivated influenza vaccine.

This clonotype was recorded a few times. The gene calls are TRBV4-2 and TRBJ2-1; TRBD2 agrees at 11 bases. This CDR3 contains 17 residues. In germline, CDR1 is LGHNA, CDR2 YNFKEQ. J gave up 8 bases and V 0 bases, and 9 bases lay outside the gene matches. CDR3: CASSQEGLAGGWYEQFF. DNA for the CDR3: TGTGCCAGCAGCCAAGAAGGCCTAGCGGGGGGTTGGTATGAGCAGTTCTTC.

The V gene is TRBV6-5, the J gene TRBJ2-1; 15 nucleotides line up with TRBD2. Per germline, CDR1 MNHEY and CDR2 SVGAGI. The V segment lost 0 bases and the J segment 7 bases; nucleotides outside the gene matches: 4. This CDR3 has 17 amino acids. This chain's CDR3 is CASSYSPGLAGGNEQFF. The CDR3 DNA reads as TGTGCCAGCAGTTACTCCCCGGGACTAGCGGGAGGTAATGAGCAGTTCTTC.

This clonotype has at least ten counts. The chain is built from TRBV20-1 and TRBJ2-7; 10 bases are shared with TRBD1. V dropped 5 bases and J dropped 7; count of bases not matched to a gene: 8. Germline CDR1 and CDR2: DFQATT and SNEGSKA (reference sequence). This CDR3 is built from 13 residues. The CDR3 protein is CSAEDRGTGEQYF. The CDR3 DNA sequence: TGCAGTGCTGAGGACAGGGGGACGGGTGAGCAGTACTTC.

V usage is TRBV29-1 and J usage is TRBJ2-3; D remains unclear. V was cut by 5 bases and J by 0 bases, with 9 bases left in between. The CDR3 has 13 residues. Germline V lookup: CDR1 SQVTM, CDR2 ANQGSEA. The CDR3 DNA reads as TGCAGCGTTCTCCGTTCTAGCACAGATACGCAGTATTTT. Its protein is CSVLRSSTDTQYF.

This rearrangement joins TRBV6-2 or TRBV6-3 to TRBJ2-7; 8 bases match TRBD2. CDR3 length: 18 residues. Germline CDR1 MNHEY, CDR2 SVGEGT. V shed 4 bases, J shed 6 bases, and the junction held 20 bases outside the gene matches. The CDR3 DNA reads as TGTGCCAGCAGTTCCCCAAGCGGGAGAGCCGGGAGAGGTACCGAGCAGTACTTC. Protein product: CASSSPSGRAGRGTEQYF.

The chain is built from TRBV7-2 and TRBJ1-1; D is undetermined. V was pared by 5 bases and J by 9 bases, with 10 bases between. CDR1 and CDR2 from the germline V gene are SGHTA and FQGNSA. This CDR3 has 11 residues. This CDR3 reads CASSPKAQAFF. The CDR3 DNA reads TGTGCCAGCAGCCCCAAGGCTCAAGCTTTCTTT. Drawing the rest from reference TRBV7-2 and TRBJ1-1, the complete variable domain is GAGVSQSPSNKVTEKGKDVELRCDPISGHTALYWYRQSLGQGLEFLIYFQGNSAPDKSGLPSDRFSAERTGGSVSTLTIQRTQQEDSAVYLCASSPKAQAFFGQGTRLTVV.

This clonotype turned up a few times. The V call is TRBV4-3, the J call TRBJ2-1; 7 bases map to TRBD2. Germline CDR1 is LGHNA and CDR2 is YSLEER. CDR3 size: 17 residues. With V trimmed by 2 bases and J by 0 bases, 7 bases remained unmatched. The chain's CDR3 is CASSQRHGGSSYNEQFF. For the CDR3, the DNA is TGCGCCAGCAGCCAACGACACGGGGGGAGCTCCTACAATGAGCAGTTCTTC.

The rearrangement joins TRBV20-1 to TRBJ2-1; 12 nucleotides match TRBD2. CDR1 DFQATT and CDR2 SNEGSKA come from the germline V gene (reference sequence). Germline trimming cut 5 bases from V and 3 bases from J; bases unmatched to any gene: 5. The CDR3 loop spans 15 amino acids. This chain's CDR3 is CSAPRTSGVYNEQFF. The CDR3 bases are TGCAGTGCTCCGCGGACTAGCGGGGTCTACAATGAGCAGTTCTTC.

The chain carries TRBV5-6 and TRBJ2-1; D ambiguous. V lost 1 base and J 2 bases, leaving 7 bases between the germline ends. Germline V gives CDR1 SGHDT, CDR2 YYEEEE. The CDR3 is 14 amino acids. CDR3 DNA sequence: TGTGCCAGCAGCTTGAACTGGGCCTACAATGAGCAGTTCTTC. Amino acids: CASSLNWAYNEQFF.

This clonotype was seen a handful of times. The chain links TRBV9 to TRBJ2-1; TRBD2 is a possible D gene (6 bases). The V end was cut by 1 base, the J end by 4 bases, with 12 bases between. From germline, CDR1 is SGDLS and CDR2 YYNGEE. The CDR3 runs to 15 residues. CDR3 in DNA: TGTGCCAGCAGCGTATCCGGGGGAGAATACAATGAGCAGTTCTTC. Translation: CASSVSGGEYNEQFF.

With regard to this clonotype: Germline is not matched at one junction end, which may reflect a read error. The chain joins TRBV28 to TRBJ2-7; the match to TRBD1 covers 9 bases. Germline V gene sequence: CDR1 MDHEN, CDR2 SYDVKM. This CDR3 has 16 amino acids. CDR3: CASSLAGTGLSDEQYF. In DNA, the CDR3 is TGTGCCAGCAGTTTAGCAGGGACAGGGCTCTCCGACGAGCAGTACTTC.

The chain combines TRBV25-1 with TRBJ2-7; D is perhaps TRBD2 (5 bases). This CDR3 spans 16 amino acids. Trimming took off 2 bases at V and 2 bases at J, with 16 bases between the two ends. Germline-derived CDR1 and CDR2 are MGHDK and SYGVNS. The CDR3 sequence is CASSELDSFGTYEQYF. In nucleotides, the CDR3 is TGTGCCAGCAGTGAACTTGATTCATTCGGGACCTACGAGCAGTACTTC.

The chain couples TRBV6-2 or TRBV6-3 to TRBJ2-7; D gene ambiguous. Germline V gene data show CDR1 as MNHEY and CDR2 as SVGEGT. The length of the CDR3 is 12 residues. Deletions cut 2 bases from V and 4 bases from J, with 6 bases between. CDR3 DNA: TGTGCCAGCAGTTACCGCCTGTACGAGCAGTACTTC. Translating it yields CASSYRLYEQYF.

The chain links TRBV10-1 to TRBJ2-4; 12 positions match TRBD1. V dropped 0 bases and J dropped 1; count of bases not matched to a gene: 10. This CDR3 region has 20 residues. CDR1 is WNHNN and CDR2 is SYGVQD in the germline V gene (reference sequence). The CDR3 coding sequence is TGCGCCAGCAGTGAGTCACTAGGGACAGGGGGCATAGGGGCCAAAAACATTCAGTACTTC. It yields the protein CASSESLGTGGIGAKNIQYF.

The chain combines TRBV5-4 with TRBJ2-1, with 11 bases that match TRBD2. Trimming took 2 bases from V and 9 from J; bases not matched to a gene: 7. CDR1 is SGHNT and CDR2 is YYREEE in the germline V gene (reference sequence). The CDR3 length is 15 residues. Here the CDR3 DNA reads TGTGCCAGCAGCTTCCTTAGCGGGGGGGCCACTGAGCAGTTCTTC. It is translated as CASSFLSGGATEQFF.

This clonotype was detected only a few times. The chain joins TRBV12-3 or TRBV12-4 to TRBJ2-3; possible D gene TRBD1, 6 bases. The CDR3 sequence is 12 residues long. V was shortened by 5 bases and J by 4 bases, with 7 bases between the two germline ends. The CDR3 sequence is CASSAGADTQYF. The CDR3 DNA reads TGTGCCAGCAGTGCAGGGGCAGATACGCAGTATTTT.